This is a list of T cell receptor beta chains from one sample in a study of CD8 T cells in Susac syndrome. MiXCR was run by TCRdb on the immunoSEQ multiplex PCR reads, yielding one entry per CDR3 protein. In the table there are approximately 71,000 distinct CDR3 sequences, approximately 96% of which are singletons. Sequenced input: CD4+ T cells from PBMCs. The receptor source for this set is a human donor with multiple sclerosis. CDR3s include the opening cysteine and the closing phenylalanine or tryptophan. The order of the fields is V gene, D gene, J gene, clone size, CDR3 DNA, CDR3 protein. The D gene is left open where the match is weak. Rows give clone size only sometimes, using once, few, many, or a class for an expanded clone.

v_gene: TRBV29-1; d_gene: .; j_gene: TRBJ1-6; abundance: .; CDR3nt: TGCAGCGTAAGGACCGGGACCAACTATAATTCACCCCTCCACTTT; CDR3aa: CSVRTGTNYNSPLHF
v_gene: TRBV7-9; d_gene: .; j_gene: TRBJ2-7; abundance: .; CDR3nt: TGTGCCAGCAGCTTACAGGACCTGAGCTCCTACGAGCAGTACTTC; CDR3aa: CASSLQDLSSYEQYF
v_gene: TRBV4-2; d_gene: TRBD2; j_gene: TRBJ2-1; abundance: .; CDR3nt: TGTGCCAGCAGCCAAGAAACTAGCGGGGCCTCCTACAATGAGCAGTTCTTC; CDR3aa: CASSQETSGASYNEQFF
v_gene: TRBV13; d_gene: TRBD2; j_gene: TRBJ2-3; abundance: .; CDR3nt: TGTGCCAGCAGCTTAGGGGGAGGGTACGATAGCACAGATACGCAGTATTTT; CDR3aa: CASSLGGGYDSTDTQYF
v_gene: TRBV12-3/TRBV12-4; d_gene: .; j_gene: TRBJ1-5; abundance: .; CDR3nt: TGTGCCAGCAGTGCCCGGGACGGAAGGTATCAGCCCCAGCATTTT; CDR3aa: CASSARDGRYQPQHF
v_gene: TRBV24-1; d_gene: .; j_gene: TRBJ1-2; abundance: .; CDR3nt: TGTGCCACCAGTGAGTTTACTAACTATGGCTACACCTTC; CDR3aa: CATSEFTNYGYTF
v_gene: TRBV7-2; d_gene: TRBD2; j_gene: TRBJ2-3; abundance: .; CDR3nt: TGTGCCAGCAGCCCTGTGGGGGGGAGCACAGATACGCAGTATTTT; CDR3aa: CASSPVGGSTDTQYF
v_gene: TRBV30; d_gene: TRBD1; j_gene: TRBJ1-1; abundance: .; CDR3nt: TGTGCCTGGGCAGGGGGACCAAACACTGAAGCTTTCTTT; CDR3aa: CAWAGGPNTEAFF
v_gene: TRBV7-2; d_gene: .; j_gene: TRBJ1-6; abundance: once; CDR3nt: TGTGCCAGCAGCTTATTTCGGCATTCACCCCTCCACTTT; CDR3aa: CASSLFRHSPLHF
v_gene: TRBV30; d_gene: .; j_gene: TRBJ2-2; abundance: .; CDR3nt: TGTGCCTGGAGTGTATTGACAGGAGCCCCCGGGGAGCTGTTTTTT; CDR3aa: CAWSVLTGAPGELFF
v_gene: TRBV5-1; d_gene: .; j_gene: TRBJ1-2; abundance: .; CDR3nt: TGCGCCAGCAGCTTCGGGGGTGCGAACTATGGCTACACCTTC; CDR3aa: CASSFGGANYGYTF
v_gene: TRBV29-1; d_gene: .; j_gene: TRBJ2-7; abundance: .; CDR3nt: TGCAGCGTCACCGGGACGTTTACCTACGAGCAGTACTTC; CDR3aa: CSVTGTFTYEQYF
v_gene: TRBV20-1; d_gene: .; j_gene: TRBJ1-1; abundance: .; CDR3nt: TGCAGTGCTAGCGGTCCCGCTGAAGCTTTCTTT; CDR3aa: CSASGPAEAFF
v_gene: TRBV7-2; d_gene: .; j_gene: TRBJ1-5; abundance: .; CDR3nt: TGTGCCAGCAGCTTAGTCTACGAGGGGCAGCCCCAGCATTTT; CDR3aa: CASSLVYEGQPQHF
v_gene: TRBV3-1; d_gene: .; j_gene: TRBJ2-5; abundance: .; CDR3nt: TGTGCCAGCAGCCCGGACGACCAAGAGACCCAGTACTTC; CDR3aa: CASSPDDQETQYF
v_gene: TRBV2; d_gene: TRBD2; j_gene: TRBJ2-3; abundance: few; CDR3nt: TGTGCCAGCTCTCCGGGACTAGCGGGGGGAACAGATACGCAGTATTTT; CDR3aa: CASSPGLAGGTDTQYF
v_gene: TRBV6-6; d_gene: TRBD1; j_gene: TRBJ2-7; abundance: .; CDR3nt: TGTGCCAGCAGTTACACCCGGGACAGGGGCGGCGAGCAGTACTTC; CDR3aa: CASSYTRDRGGEQYF
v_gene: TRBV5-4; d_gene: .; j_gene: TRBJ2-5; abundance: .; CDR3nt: TGTGCCAGCAGCTTGGTGGGAGGGGGTGAAGAGACCCAGTACTTC; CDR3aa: CASSLVGGGEETQYF
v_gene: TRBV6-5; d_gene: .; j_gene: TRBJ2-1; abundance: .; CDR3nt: TGTGCCAGCACCCGACCCCTAGGAAATGAGCAGTTCTTC; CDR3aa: CASTRPLGNEQFF
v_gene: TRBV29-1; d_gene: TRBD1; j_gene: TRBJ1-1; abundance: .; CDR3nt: TGCAGCGTAGACGACAGGGCTCGCGCTTTCTTT; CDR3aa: CSVDDRARAFF
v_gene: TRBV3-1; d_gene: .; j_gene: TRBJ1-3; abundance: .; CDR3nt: TGTGCCAGCAGCCAAGCAGCTAGGGCAGGGAGGTCTGGAAACACCATATATTTT; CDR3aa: CASSQAARAGRSGNTIYF
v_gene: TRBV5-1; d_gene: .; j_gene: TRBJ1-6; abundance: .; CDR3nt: TGCGCCAGCAGCTGGGATAATTCACCCCTCCACTTT; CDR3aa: CASSWDNSPLHF
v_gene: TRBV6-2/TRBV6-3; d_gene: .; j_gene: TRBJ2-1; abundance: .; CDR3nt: TGTGCCAGCAGCCAGCGGACGGCCCGCGAGCAGTTCTTC; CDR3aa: CASSQRTAREQFF
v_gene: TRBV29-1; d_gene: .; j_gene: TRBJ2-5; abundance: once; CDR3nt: TGCAGCGTCCGCGGACTGGCTCAAGAGGCCCAGTACTTC; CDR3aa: CSVRGLAQEAQYF
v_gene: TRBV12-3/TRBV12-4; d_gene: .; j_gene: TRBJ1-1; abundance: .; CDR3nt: TGTGCCAGCAGTTTAAGTGAAGCTTTCTTT; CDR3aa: CASSLSEAFF
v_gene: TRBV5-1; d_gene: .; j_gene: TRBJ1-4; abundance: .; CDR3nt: TGCGCCAGCAGCTTGGTATTCGAGATCTTTCCTGAAAAACTGTTTTTT; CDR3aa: CASSLVFEIFPEKLFF
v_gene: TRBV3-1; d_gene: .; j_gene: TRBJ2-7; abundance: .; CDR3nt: TGTGCCAGCAGCCAAGATTGGGGGCGCGAGCAGTACTTC; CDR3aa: CASSQDWGREQYF
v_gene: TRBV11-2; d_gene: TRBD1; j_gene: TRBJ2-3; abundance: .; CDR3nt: TGTGCCAGCAGCTCCGGGACAGGGGCTTCTTGGGGCACAGATACGCAGTATTTT; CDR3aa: CASSSGTGASWGTDTQYF
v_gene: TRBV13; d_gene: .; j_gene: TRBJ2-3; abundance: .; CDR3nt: TGTGCCAGCAGCTCGGACCGCCTGGATACGCAGTATTTT; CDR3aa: CASSSDRLDTQYF
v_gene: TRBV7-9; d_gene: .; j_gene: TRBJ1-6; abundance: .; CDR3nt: TGTGCCAGCAGCTCGGACATGTATAATTCACCCCTCCACTTT; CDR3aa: CASSSDMYNSPLHF
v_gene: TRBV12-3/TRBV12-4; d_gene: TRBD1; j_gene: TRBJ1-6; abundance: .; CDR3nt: TGTGCCAGCAGCGACAGGGGAGCCTCTCCCCTCCACTTT; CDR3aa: CASSDRGASPLHF
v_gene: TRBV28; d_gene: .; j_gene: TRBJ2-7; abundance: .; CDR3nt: TGTGCCAGCAGTTCTGGGCACAGGGAGGGGTACGAGCAGTACTTC; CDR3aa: CASSSGHREGYEQYF
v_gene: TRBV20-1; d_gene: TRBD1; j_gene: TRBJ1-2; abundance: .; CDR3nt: TGCAGTGCTAGAGACGGACAGGGAGGGGGAGGCTACACCTTC; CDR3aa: CSARDGQGGGGYTF
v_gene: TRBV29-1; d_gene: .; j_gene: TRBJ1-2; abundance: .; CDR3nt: TGCAGCGTTGAGTCAACAGGGCCATATGGCTACACCTTC; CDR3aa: CSVESTGPYGYTF
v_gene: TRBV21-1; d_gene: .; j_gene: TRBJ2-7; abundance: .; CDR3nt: TGTGCCAGCAGCAAAGGTAGGGGGACATCCTACGAGCAGTACTTC; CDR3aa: CASSKGRGTSYEQYF
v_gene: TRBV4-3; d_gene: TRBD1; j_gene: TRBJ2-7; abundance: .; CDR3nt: TGCGCCAGCAGCCAAAGATCCCCCGGGACAGGGGGATTCTACGAGCAGTACTTC; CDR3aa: CASSQRSPGTGGFYEQYF
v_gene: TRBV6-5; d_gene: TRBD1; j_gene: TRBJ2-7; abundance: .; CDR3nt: TGTGCCAGCAGTTTGTTAGGGACAGCCCTCTACGAGCAGTACTTC; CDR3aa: CASSLLGTALYEQYF
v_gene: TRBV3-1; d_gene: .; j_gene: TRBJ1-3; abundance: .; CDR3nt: TGTGCCAGCGTGCAGGTGCCCGACTCTGGAAACACCATATATTTT; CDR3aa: CASVQVPDSGNTIYF
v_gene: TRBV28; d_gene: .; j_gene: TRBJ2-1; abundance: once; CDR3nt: TGTGCCAGCATTGGGCTGGGCTCCTACAATGAGCAGTTCTTC; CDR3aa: CASIGLGSYNEQFF
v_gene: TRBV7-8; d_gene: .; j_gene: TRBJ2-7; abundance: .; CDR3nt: TGTGCCAGCAGCTTATCCCGGGACCGCTCCTACGAGCAGTACTTC; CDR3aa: CASSLSRDRSYEQYF
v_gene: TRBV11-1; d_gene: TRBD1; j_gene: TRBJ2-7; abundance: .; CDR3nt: TGTGCCAGCAGCGACCCCGGGACAGGGCACGACGAGCAGTACTTC; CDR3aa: CASSDPGTGHDEQYF
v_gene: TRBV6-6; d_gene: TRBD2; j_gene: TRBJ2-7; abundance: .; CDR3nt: TGTGCCAGCAGTTTTAGCGGGGGGCCCTACGAGCAGTACTTC; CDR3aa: CASSFSGGPYEQYF
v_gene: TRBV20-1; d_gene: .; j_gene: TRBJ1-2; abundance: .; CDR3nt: TGCAGTGCAAACACAGGGACTAACTATGGCTACACCTTC; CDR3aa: CSANTGTNYGYTF
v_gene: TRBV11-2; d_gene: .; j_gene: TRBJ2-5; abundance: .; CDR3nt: TGTGCCAGCAGCGGGCGGATGACCCAGTACTTC; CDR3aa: CASSGRMTQYF
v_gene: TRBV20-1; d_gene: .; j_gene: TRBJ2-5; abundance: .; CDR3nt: TGCAGTGCTGCGCAAGTTTTGAACCAAGAGACCCAGTACTTC; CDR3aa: CSAAQVLNQETQYF
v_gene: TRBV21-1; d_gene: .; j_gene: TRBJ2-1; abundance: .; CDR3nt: TGTGCCAGCATCCGGGACAGAGAGAGCTCCTACAATGAGCAGTTCTTC; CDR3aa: CASIRDRESSYNEQFF